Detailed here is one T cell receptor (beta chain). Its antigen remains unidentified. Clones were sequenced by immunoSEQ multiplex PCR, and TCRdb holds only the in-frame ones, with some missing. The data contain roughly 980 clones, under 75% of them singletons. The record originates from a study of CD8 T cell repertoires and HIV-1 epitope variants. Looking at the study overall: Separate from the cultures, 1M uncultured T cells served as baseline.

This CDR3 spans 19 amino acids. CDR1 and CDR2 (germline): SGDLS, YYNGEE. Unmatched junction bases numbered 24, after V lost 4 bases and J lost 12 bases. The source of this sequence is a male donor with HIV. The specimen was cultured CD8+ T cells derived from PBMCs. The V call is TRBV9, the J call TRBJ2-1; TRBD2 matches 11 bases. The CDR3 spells CASSHPQTPSGGPAGGQFF. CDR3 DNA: TGTGCCAGCAGCCACCCCCAAACTCCTAGCGGGGGGCCCGCCGGGGGGCAGTTCTTC.